The rows below give T cell receptor beta chains drawn from one sample of a study of blood T cell repertoires in COVID-19. Only in-frame clones appear in the TCRdb table, and some are missing; sequencing was by immunoSEQ multiplex PCR. Here the sample spans 140,000 to 150,000 clones, about nine tenths being singletons. The source material was PBMCs or T cells enriched from blood (not recorded which). These TCRs come from a man aged 50 or older who had recovered from COVID-19. CDR3s include the opening cysteine and the closing phenylalanine or tryptophan. A D gene is named only where the DNA matches it firmly.

len: 15
d_gene: TRBD2
j_gene: TRBJ2-4
v_gene: TRBV18
CDR3aa: CASSPGGTAKNIQYF

len: 13
d_gene: .
j_gene: TRBJ2-5
v_gene: TRBV2
CDR3aa: CASSDSASETQYF

len: 14
d_gene: TRBD1
j_gene: TRBJ2-7
v_gene: TRBV7-9
CDR3aa: CASSLDRGVHEQYF

len: 15
d_gene: .
j_gene: TRBJ1-5
v_gene: TRBV27
CDR3aa: CASSFSDGRNQPQHF

len: 15
d_gene: .
j_gene: TRBJ1-4
v_gene: TRBV30
CDR3aa: CAWNAAGRKNEKLFF

len: 14
d_gene: .
j_gene: TRBJ2-5
v_gene: TRBV11-2
CDR3aa: CASTPTLPGETQYF

len: 15
d_gene: .
j_gene: TRBJ1-2
v_gene: TRBV5-6
CDR3aa: CASREQGKVNYGYTF

len: 15
d_gene: .
j_gene: TRBJ1-3
v_gene: TRBV5-8
CDR3aa: CASSLPFSSGNTIYF

len: 18
d_gene: TRBD2
j_gene: TRBJ2-7
v_gene: TRBV7-9
CDR3aa: CASRPILAGEAGSYEQYF

len: 14
d_gene: .
j_gene: TRBJ2-3
v_gene: TRBV11-3
CDR3aa: CASSLNRDTDTQYF

len: 15
d_gene: TRBD1
j_gene: TRBJ2-5
v_gene: TRBV18
CDR3aa: CASSTDREQRETQYF

len: 15
d_gene: .
j_gene: TRBJ1-4
v_gene: TRBV18
CDR3aa: CASSPSTDTNEKLFF

len: 19
d_gene: .
j_gene: TRBJ1-3
v_gene: TRBV30
CDR3aa: CAWNTRPGGGFFSGNTIYF

len: 14
d_gene: TRBD1
j_gene: TRBJ2-5
v_gene: TRBV27
CDR3aa: CASSNNRGLATQYF

len: 16
d_gene: .
j_gene: TRBJ1-5
v_gene: TRBV7-2
CDR3aa: CASSLDAGLNNQPQHF

len: 12
d_gene: .
j_gene: TRBJ1-4
v_gene: TRBV27
CDR3aa: CASSPRGEKLFF

len: 14
d_gene: .
j_gene: TRBJ1-2
v_gene: TRBV7-6
CDR3aa: CASSLAQGGYGYTF

len: 14
d_gene: .
j_gene: TRBJ1-3
v_gene: TRBV18
CDR3aa: CASSPGRSGNTIYF

len: 13
d_gene: TRBD1
j_gene: TRBJ1-1
v_gene: TRBV7-2
CDR3aa: CASSWTGSTEAFF

len: 16
d_gene: .
j_gene: TRBJ1-5
v_gene: TRBV21-1
CDR3aa: CASSKPGQDSNQPQHF

len: 13
d_gene: .
j_gene: TRBJ1-6
v_gene: TRBV30
CDR3aa: CAWSPTGVSPLHF

len: 13
d_gene: .
j_gene: TRBJ1-6
v_gene: TRBV28
CDR3aa: CASSPQFRSPLHF

len: 16
d_gene: TRBD1
j_gene: TRBJ1-5
v_gene: TRBV19
CDR3aa: CASRNTGTVSNQPQHF